This T cell receptor (beta chain) was retrieved from a study of blood T cell repertoires in COVID-19. The CDR3 extends over 15 amino acids. Trimming removed 3 bases from V and 0 bases from J; junction bases left unmatched: 2. Germline loops: CDR1 SGHTA, CDR2 FQGNSA. Measured with immunoSEQ multiplex PCR; TCRdb has only the in-frame clones, and not every one. The table includes about 180,000 clones, roughly 87% detected once. This TCR came from a woman aged 70-85 years with COVID-19, enrolled during active disease. Sequences were obtained from peripheral blood. This rearrangement joins TRBV7-2 to TRBJ1-3, with 7 positions matching TRBD1. CDR3 bases: TGTGCCAGCAGCTTGAACAGGGGCTCTGGAAACACCATATATTTT. Protein sequence: CASSLNRGSGNTIYF.